The 26 T cell receptor beta chains given below trace back to one sample, sequenced in a study of shared clonotypes between healthy human individuals. TCRdb keeps only in-frame clones here, not all; method: immunoSEQ multiplex PCR. Of around 2,000,000 clones in the sample, approximately 95% are singletons; the top ten hold roughly 1.1%. Naive CD8 isolation took CD45RO-negative cells positively selected for CCR7 and excluded terminally differentiated effector memory CD45RA+ cells. Sequencing was done on a sample of naive CD8+ T cells sorted from blood. The receptor set was obtained from a man aged 18 to 29 in good health.

A single count supports this clone. This chain uses TRBV11-2 with TRBJ2-3, with D perhaps matching TRBD2 (6 bases). Between the trimmed V and J ends, which lost 6 bases and 2 bases, there was a span of 15 bases. The CDR3 contains 15 residues. Germline V gene sequence: CDR1 SGHAT, CDR2 FQNNGV. DNA of the CDR3: TGTGCCAGCAGTTTTTCCGCGGGGCACACAGATACGCAGTATTTT. Protein product: CASSFSAGHTDTQYF.

V is TRBV7-9 and J is TRBJ2-6, with unresolved D. This CDR3 is 17 amino acids long. V was pared by 1 base and J by 0 bases, with 10 bases between. The germline gives CDR1 SEHNR, CDR2 FQNEAQ (reference sequence). CDR3 sequence reads: CASSLDSESSGANVLTF. CDR3 DNA: TGTGCCAGCAGCTTAGACAGCGAGAGCTCTGGGGCCAACGTCCTGACTTTC.

About this clone: Distinct nucleotide sequences in the sample also encode this CDR3. The chain joins TRBV5-1 to TRBJ2-1, with TRBD1 identical over 9 bases. The CDR3 is 15 amino acids. Germline loops: CDR1 SGHRS, CDR2 YFSETQ. V trimming: 4 bases; J trimming: 1 base; junction bases outside the gene matches: 3. The CDR3 DNA sequence: TGCGCCAGCAGCGCCGGGACAGGGTCCTACAATGAGCAGTTCTTC. Translating gives CASSAGTGSYNEQFF.

This clone was detected a few times. The identical CDR3 is also encoded by other nucleotide sequences in the sample. V gene TRBV30 combines with J gene TRBJ2-7; D is uncertain. The CDR3 runs to 11 residues. Germline loops: CDR1 GTSNPN, CDR2 SVGIG (reference sequence). Deletions cut 0 bases from V and 2 bases from J, with 2 bases between. CDR3 bases: TGTGCCTGGAGTGTGACCTACGAGCAGTACTTC. Protein product: CAWSVTYEQYF.

This chain links TRBV5-6 with TRBJ2-1, with D unclear. The germline gives CDR1 SGHDT, CDR2 YYEEEE. V shed 2 bases and J shed 10 bases, with 10 bases lying between them. The length of the CDR3 is 12 residues. The CDR3 DNA is TGTGCCAGCAGCTTCGTTACCGGCGAGCAGTTCTTC. Translating gives CASSFVTGEQFF.

The CDR3 loop is CASTSRGSGNTIYF. The DNA for the CDR3 is TGCGCCAGCACCTCTCGGGGATCAGGAAACACCATATATTTT. The chain joins TRBV10-1 to TRBJ1-3, with D unclear. Trimming cost V 7 bases and J 4 bases, with 14 bases left between them. The CDR3 covers 14 residues. Germline V gene data show CDR1 as WNHNN and CDR2 as SYGVQD (reference sequence).

Only one count was recorded for this clone. The V and J genes are TRBV28 and TRBJ2-3; 10 positions agree with TRBD1. After removal of 7 bases from V and 2 bases from J, the junction contained 9 bases not matched to a gene. From germline, CDR1 is MDHEN and CDR2 SYDVKM. CDR3 size: 16 residues. The CDR3 loop is CASIQSGQGTTDTQYF. DNA for the CDR3: TGTGCCAGCATCCAATCGGGACAGGGGACCACAGATACGCAGTATTTT. The full variable domain, rest sourced from reference TRBV28 and TRBJ2-3, is DVKVTQSSRYLVKRTGEKVFLECVQDMDHENMFWYRQDPGLGLRLIYFSYDVKMKEKGDIPEGYSVSREKKERFSLILESASTNQTSMYLCASIQSGQGTTDTQYFGPGTRLTVL.

The CDR3: CASSSSTGGRETQYF. CDR3 nucleotide sequence: TGTGCCAGCAGCTCCTCGACAGGAGGGCGCGAGACCCAGTACTTC. The chain employs TRBV7-6 and TRBJ2-5; either TRBD1 or TRBD2 may supply D (6 bases each). Looked up from germline, CDR1 is SGHVS and CDR2 is FNYEAQ. The V and J ends lost 4 bases and 5 bases respectively, with 17 bases between them. The CDR3 loop spans 15 amino acids.

As for this clone: Additional DNA sequences in this sample encode the identical CDR3. The chain joins TRBV4-1 to TRBJ1-2; D not certain. The CDR3 covers 14 residues. Trimming removed 1 base from V and 5 bases from J, with 11 bases in between. Germline V lookup: CDR1 MGHRA, CDR2 YSYEKL. The CDR3 protein is CASSQVVAEYGYTF. Written as DNA, the CDR3 is TGCGCCAGCAGCCAAGTGGTAGCTGAATATGGCTACACCTTC.

This chain uses TRBV28 with TRBJ2-1; D is unclear. The germline V gene encodes CDR1 MDHEN and CDR2 SYDVKM. There are 15 residues in the CDR3. Trimming removed 2 bases at V and 1 base at J, with 9 bases between. CDR3 region: CASSLRSASYNEQFF. DNA of the CDR3: TGTGCCAGCAGTTTAAGATCAGCGTCCTACAATGAGCAGTTCTTC.

The table lists this clone with a few counts. The genes are TRBV7-9 and TRBJ1-5, with 8 bases matching TRBD1. The CDR3 consists of 14 residues. After removal of 5 bases from V and 6 bases from J, the junction contained 6 bases not matched to a gene. CDR1 and CDR2 from the germline V gene are SEHNR and FQNEAQ (reference sequence). CDR3: CASSDGTGLQPQHF. In DNA, the CDR3 is TGTGCCAGCAGCGATGGGACAGGTCTTCAGCCCCAGCATTTT.

The chain has TRBV9 and TRBJ2-5; no clear D gene. V gave up 3 bases and J gave up 2 bases, with 11 bases separating them. Per the germline V gene, CDR1 is SGDLS and CDR2 is YYNGEE. The CDR3 length is 14 residues. The CDR3 DNA follows: TGTGCCAGCAGCGCCGGATACGATCAAGAGACCCAGTACTTC. It yields the protein CASSAGYDQETQYF.

CDR3 residues: CASSLDRRRGGNNEQFF. CDR3 DNA sequence: TGTGCCAGCAGTTTGGATAGGAGGCGGGGGGGAAACAATGAGCAGTTCTTC. The chain links TRBV28 to TRBJ2-1; 9 bases match TRBD2. Germline CDR1 MDHEN, CDR2 SYDVKM. With V trimmed by 3 bases and J by 5 bases, 11 bases remained unmatched. The CDR3 has 17 residues.

This CDR3 reads CASSLKDREDTGELFF. The CDR3 nucleotides are TGTGCCAGCAGCCTGAAAGACAGGGAGGACACCGGGGAGCTGTTTTTT. V usage is TRBV5-6 and J usage is TRBJ2-2, with D possibly matching TRBD1 (7 bases). Trimming removed 4 bases at V and 3 bases at J, with 16 bases between. The CDR3 is 16 residues long. The germline CDR1 and CDR2 sequences are SGHDT and YYEEEE.

The chain links TRBV4-3 to TRBJ2-1, with 7 nucleotides matching TRBD2. After removal of 0 bases from V and 3 bases from J, the junction contained 5 bases not matched to a gene. CDR1 and CDR2 (germline): LGHNA, YSLEER. The CDR3 totals 16 residues. The DNA of the CDR3 is TGCGCCAGCAGCCAAGAGACTAGCTTAAACTACAATGAGCAGTTCTTC. Translating gives CASSQETSLNYNEQFF.

V is TRBV13 and J is TRBJ2-3; 9 bases are shared with TRBD1. This CDR3 is 16 amino acids long. The V segment lost 3 bases and the J segment 4 bases; nucleotides outside the gene matches: 8. Germline CDR1 reads PRHDT; CDR2 reads FYEKMQ (reference sequence). CDR3 coding DNA: TGTGCCAGCAGCTTCCTGGGACAGGGAGTCGCAGATACGCAGTATTTT. Protein sequence: CASSFLGQGVADTQYF.

This sequence joins TRBV29-1 and TRBJ1-1; maybe TRBD1 (5 bases). Looked up from germline, CDR1 is SQVTM and CDR2 is ANQGSEA. This CDR3 region has 13 residues. V was shortened by 2 bases and J by 1 base, with 8 bases between the two germline ends. The CDR3 sequence is CSVEPGENTEAFF. CDR3 bases: TGCAGCGTTGAACCGGGGGAGAACACTGAAGCTTTCTTT. The variable domain in full, with the rest retrieved from reference TRBV29-1 and TRBJ1-1, is SAVISQKPSRDICQRGTSLTIQCQVDSQVTMMFWYRQQPGQSLTLIATANQGSEATYESGFVIDKFPISRPNLTFSTLTVSNMSPEDSSIYLCSVEPGENTEAFFGQGTRLTVV.

The chain uses TRBV14 and TRBJ2-7; TRBD1 is a possible D gene (6 bases). Germline CDR1 and CDR2: SGHDN and FVKESK. The V and J ends lost 4 bases and 0 bases respectively, with 19 bases between them. The CDR3 length is 17 residues. This CDR3 reads CASSPPIGTSFSYEQYF. The CDR3 region has the DNA TGTGCCAGCAGCCCCCCTATCGGGACATCCTTCTCCTACGAGCAGTACTTC.

The J gene is TRBJ2-1, the V gene TRBV4-3, with TRBD2 matching over 8 bases. The CDR3 runs 15 residues. The V gene's germline CDR1 is LGHNA and CDR2 YSLEER. Losses at the gene ends were 1 base for V and 7 bases for J; bases not matched to a gene: 6. CDR3 sequence reads: CASSQGTAGVNEQFF. The CDR3 DNA reads TGCGCCAGCAGCCAAGGCACAGCGGGAGTAAATGAGCAGTTCTTC.

The rearrangement links TRBV27 to TRBJ2-3; 7 bases are a match to TRBD2. The V gene end was trimmed by 2 bases and the J gene end by 0 bases; junction bases not matched to a gene: 5. CDR1 is MNHEY and CDR2 is SMNVEV in the germline V gene (reference sequence). This CDR3 comprises 16 residues. As DNA, the CDR3 is TGTGCCAGCAGTTTAGAGAAGCGGGAAAGCACAGATACGCAGTATTTT. Translation gives CASSLEKRESTDTQYF.

The chain links TRBV29-1 to TRBJ1-5, with D possibly matching TRBD1 (5 bases). The CDR3 is made up of 14 amino acids. Trimming took 4 bases from V and 0 from J, leaving 10 bases between them. Germline V gives CDR1 SQVTM, CDR2 ANQGSEA. The DNA for the CDR3 is TGCAGCGTTGGGGTGGGGGATAGCAATCAGCCCCAGCATTTT. Protein: CSVGVGDSNQPQHF.

The chain links TRBV4-3 to TRBJ2-1; D unresolved. CDR1 is LGHNA and CDR2 is YSLEER in the germline V gene. Trimming removed 0 bases at V and 7 bases at J, with 7 bases between. The CDR3 has 13 amino acids. The CDR3 nucleotides read TGCGCCAGCAGCCAAGACCGATGGAATGAGCAGTTCTTC. Its protein is CASSQDRWNEQFF.

The genes are TRBV11-2 and TRBJ2-1; a possible D gene is TRBD2 (5 bases). Germline CDR1 reads SGHAT; CDR2 reads FQNNGV. There are 17 residues in the CDR3. V was pared by 0 bases and J by 2 bases, with 14 bases between. The CDR3: CASSLDETSPTYNEQFF. The CDR3 DNA reads TGTGCCAGCAGCTTAGATGAAACTAGTCCGACCTACAATGAGCAGTTCTTC.

V and J are TRBV5-6 and TRBJ1-1; D is perhaps TRBD1 (5 bases). Trimming removed 6 bases from V and 0 bases from J, with 12 bases in between. Looked up from germline, CDR1 is SGHDT and CDR2 is YYEEEE. The CDR3 extends over 14 amino acids. The CDR3 region has the DNA TGTGCCAGCATCCTTTGGGGGTTGAACACTGAAGCTTTCTTT. Translating it yields CASILWGLNTEAFF.

The rearrangement joins TRBV4-2 to TRBJ2-7; maybe TRBD1 (6 bases). Trimming shortened V by 0 bases and J by 0 bases, and 12 bases separated the two germline ends. This CDR3 has 16 residues. Germline V gene lookup returns CDR1 LGHNA and CDR2 YNFKEQ. This chain's CDR3 is CASSQDSRGLSYEQYF. CDR3 nucleotide sequence: TGTGCCAGCAGCCAAGATTCCAGGGGTCTCTCCTACGAGCAGTACTTC.

The chain has TRBV4-2 and TRBJ1-6; D possibly corresponds to TRBD1 (5 bases). The CDR3 is made up of 20 amino acids. Germline loops: CDR1 LGHNA, CDR2 YNFKEQ. With 0 bases removed from V and 9 bases from J, the gap between germline ends came to 27 bases. CDR3 amino acids: CASSQDPSWTSTRPGSPLHF. As DNA, the CDR3 is TGTGCCAGCAGCCAAGACCCTTCTTGGACAAGTACCCGCCCCGGTTCACCCCTCCACTTT.